A selection of T cell receptor beta chains follows, all from one sample in a study of PD-L1 blockade in urothelial cancer. The repertoire was sequenced with immunoSEQ multiplex PCR; TCRdb's copy has only in-frame clones and lacks some. The top ten clones hold around 5.7% of a sample with about 63,000 clones, roughly 79% of them seen once. This material consisted of PBMCs, taken around atezolizumab (anti-PD-L1) treatment. These receptors were collected from a man between 65 and 80 years old with urothelial cancer. Both conserved end residues are trimmed from each CDR3. The D gene is left open where the match is weak.

d_gene,v_gene,j_gene,CDR3aa
.,TRBV6-5,TRBJ2-2,ASSLNRAPGELF
.,TRBV5-6,TRBJ1-3,ASSRSGSGNTIY
TRBD1,TRBV11-3,TRBJ2-1,ASSLGGQGHNEQF
.,TRBV7-2,TRBJ1-2,ASSLVVDSHYGYT
.,TRBV18,TRBJ2-5,ASSPQLVGETQY
.,TRBV5-1,TRBJ2-2,ASSWRDRNTGELF
TRBD1,TRBV7-2,TRBJ2-5,ASSFTTTGLGAQY
.,TRBV5-4,TRBJ2-5,ASSEGLQETQY
TRBD1,TRBV11-2,TRBJ2-7,ASSGDRSSYEQY
TRBD2,TRBV5-1,TRBJ2-5,ASSPTSGEETQY
.,TRBV29-1,TRBJ2-1,SVRGFDVNEQF
TRBD1,TRBV13,TRBJ1-2,AIANGQGWDGYT
TRBD2,TRBV7-2,TRBJ2-7,ASSLGGAGVSYEQY
.,TRBV23-1,TRBJ2-1,ASSQPLSVEPGVQF
.,TRBV11-2,TRBJ2-6,ASSFRGAAGANVLT
.,TRBV6-5,TRBJ2-7,ASSQTGLASYEQY
TRBD2,TRBV11-1,TRBJ2-7,ASSLGYSGASYEQY
TRBD2,TRBV5-8,TRBJ2-1,ASSRGLAASYNEQF
TRBD2,TRBV18,TRBJ2-7,ASSPRTLTSGDEQY
.,TRBV14,TRBJ2-7,ASSHSGPLEQY
.,TRBV2,TRBJ2-1,ASSGDSWNEQF
.,TRBV19,TRBJ1-3,ASSQTGAGNTIY
TRBD1,TRBV11-2,TRBJ2-1,ASSPRTGNNEQF
TRBD2,TRBV7-7,TRBJ2-7,ASSLNAGGGYEQY
.,TRBV6-1,TRBJ2-1,ASSGRDFSYNEQF
TRBD1,TRBV13,TRBJ2-1,ASSLNRGDEQF
TRBD2,TRBV4-2,TRBJ2-7,ASSQGVGGRADEQY
.,TRBV7-9,TRBJ1-5,ASSLVTGDFSNQPQH
TRBD1,TRBV2,TRBJ1-1,ASSKGGTGLFSQAF
TRBD2,TRBV10-1,TRBJ2-3,ASSDPGLAGAGGDTQY
.,TRBV7-6,TRBJ2-3,ASSFPSTDTQY
TRBD1,TRBV2,TRBJ2-7,ATKGDREYYEQY
TRBD2,TRBV5-4,TRBJ2-5,ASSSRIAGAETQY
TRBD2,TRBV20-1,TRBJ2-7,SARTSYEQY
.,TRBV6-6,TRBJ1-4,ASRAKNEKLF
.,TRBV11-2,TRBJ2-7,ASSLFVDSEQY
.,TRBV19,TRBJ1-5,ASSRMSSNQPQH
TRBD2,TRBV27,TRBJ2-1,ASSSAGGSYNEQF
.,TRBV5-6,TRBJ2-5,ASSLYKGSGFLETQY
.,TRBV2,TRBJ1-5,ASSDSGQPQH
TRBD2,TRBV29-1,TRBJ2-7,SVERGRGSSYEQY
TRBD1,TRBV29-1,TRBJ1-2,SVGDRGEYGYT
.,TRBV7-2,TRBJ2-1,ASSLAKSVYNEQF
.,TRBV7-9,TRBJ1-1,ASSLEGGTEAF
TRBD2,TRBV25-1,TRBJ2-7,ASSARVSGSAREQY
TRBD2,TRBV5-1,TRBJ2-1,ASSFGLANNEQF
TRBD2,TRBV5-1,TRBJ2-3,ASSLEGPGGGTDTQY
TRBD1,TRBV5-1,TRBJ2-3,ASSYISGTGGSTQY
TRBD2,TRBV11-2,TRBJ2-7,ASSLDRGSSRYEQY
TRBD2,TRBV6-4,TRBJ2-3,ASSEQRESADTQY
.,TRBV19,TRBJ1-1,ASTPGGAGEAF
TRBD1,TRBV19,TRBJ1-4,ASSILGQAANEKLF